This T cell receptor (beta chain) comes out of a study of cytomegalovirus exposure and HLA in healthy donors. CDR3 length: 14 residues. The ends were cut back, 5 bases at V and 7 bases at J, with 15 bases in the middle. Germline V lookup: CDR1 MGHRA, CDR2 YSYEKL. The PCR contained 60 Vbeta and 13 Jbeta primers. Under the authors' procedure: In a later analysis, roughly 11 million of around 75 million unique beta chains occurred in at least two donors. Measured with immunoSEQ multiplex PCR; TCRdb has only the in-frame clones, and not every one. V, J and clone size were drawn from that table, and D and trimming were deduced from the DNA. The sample shows some 130,000 clones, approximately 80% of them seen only once. This clone was seen a handful of times.

The rearrangement uses TRBV4-1 and TRBJ1-5; D is perhaps TRBD1 (6 bases). Sample: PBMCs. The receptor was isolated from a man aged 25-45 years in good health and CMV-seronegative. Here the CDR3 DNA reads TGCGCCAGCAGCACGGGGGGCCAAGGACAGCCCCAGCATTTT. Translation gives CASSTGGQGQPQHF.